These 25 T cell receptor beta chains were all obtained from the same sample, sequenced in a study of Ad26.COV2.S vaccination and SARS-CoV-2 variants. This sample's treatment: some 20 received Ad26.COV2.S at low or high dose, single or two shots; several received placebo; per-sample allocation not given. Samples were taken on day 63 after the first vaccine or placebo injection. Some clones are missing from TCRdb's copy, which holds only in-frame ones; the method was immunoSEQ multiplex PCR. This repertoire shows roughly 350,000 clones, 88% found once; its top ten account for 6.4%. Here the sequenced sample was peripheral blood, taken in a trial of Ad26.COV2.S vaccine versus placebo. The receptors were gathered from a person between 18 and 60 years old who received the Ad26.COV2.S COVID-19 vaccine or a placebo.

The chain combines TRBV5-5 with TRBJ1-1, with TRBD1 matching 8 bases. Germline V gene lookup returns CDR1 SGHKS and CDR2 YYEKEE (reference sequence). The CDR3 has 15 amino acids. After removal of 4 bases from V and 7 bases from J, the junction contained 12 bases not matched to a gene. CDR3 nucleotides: TGTGCCAGCAGCATCGGACAGGGTGTTACTTATGAAGCTTTCTTT. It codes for CASSIGQGVTYEAFF.

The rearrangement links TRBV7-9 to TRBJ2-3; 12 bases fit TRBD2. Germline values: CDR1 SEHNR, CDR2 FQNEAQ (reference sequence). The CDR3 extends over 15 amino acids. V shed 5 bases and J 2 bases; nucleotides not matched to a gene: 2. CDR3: CASSRTSGDTDTQYF. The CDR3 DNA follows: TGTGCCAGCAGCCGGACTAGCGGGGACACAGATACGCAGTATTTT.

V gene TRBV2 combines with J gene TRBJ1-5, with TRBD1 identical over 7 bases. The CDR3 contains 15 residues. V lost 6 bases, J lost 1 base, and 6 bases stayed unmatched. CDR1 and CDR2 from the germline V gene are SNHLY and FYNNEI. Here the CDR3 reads CASRGQSNSNQPQHF. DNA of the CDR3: TGTGCCAGCAGGGGACAGTCTAACAGCAATCAGCCCCAGCATTTT.

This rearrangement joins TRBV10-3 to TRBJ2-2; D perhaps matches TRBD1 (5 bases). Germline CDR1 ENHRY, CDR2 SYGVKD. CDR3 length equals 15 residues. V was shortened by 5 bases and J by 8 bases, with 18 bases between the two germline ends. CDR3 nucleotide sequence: TGTGCCATCAGTCCAGGGTTTTCTAAGGGTGGGGAGCTGTTTTTT. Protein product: CAISPGFSKGGELFF.

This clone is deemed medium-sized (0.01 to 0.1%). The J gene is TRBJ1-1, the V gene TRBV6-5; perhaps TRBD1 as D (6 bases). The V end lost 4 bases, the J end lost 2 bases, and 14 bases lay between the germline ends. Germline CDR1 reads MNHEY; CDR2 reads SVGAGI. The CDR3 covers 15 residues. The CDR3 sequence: CASSLNLRGNTEAFF. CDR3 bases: TGTGCCAGCAGTTTGAATCTCAGGGGTAACACTGAAGCTTTCTTT.

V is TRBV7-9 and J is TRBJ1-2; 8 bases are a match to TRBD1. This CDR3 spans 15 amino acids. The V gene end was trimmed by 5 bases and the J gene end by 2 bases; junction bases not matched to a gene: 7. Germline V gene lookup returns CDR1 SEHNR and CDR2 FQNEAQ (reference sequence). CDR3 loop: CASSARTGKNYGYTF. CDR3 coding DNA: TGTGCCAGCAGCGCACGGACAGGGAAAAACTATGGCTACACCTTC.

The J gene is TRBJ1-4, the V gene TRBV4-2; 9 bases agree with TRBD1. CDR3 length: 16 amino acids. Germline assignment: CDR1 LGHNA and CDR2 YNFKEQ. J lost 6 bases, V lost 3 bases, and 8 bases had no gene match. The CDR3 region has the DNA TGTGCCAGCAGCCACACACGGGGACAGGGTTATGAAAAACTGTTTTTT. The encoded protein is CASSHTRGQGYEKLFF.

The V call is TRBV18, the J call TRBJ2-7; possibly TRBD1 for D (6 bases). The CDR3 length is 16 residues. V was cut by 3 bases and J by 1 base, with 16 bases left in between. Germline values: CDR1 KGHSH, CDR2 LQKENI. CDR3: CASSPLTGSGSYEQYF. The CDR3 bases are TGTGCCAGCTCACCCTTAACAGGGAGTGGATCCTACGAGCAGTACTTC.

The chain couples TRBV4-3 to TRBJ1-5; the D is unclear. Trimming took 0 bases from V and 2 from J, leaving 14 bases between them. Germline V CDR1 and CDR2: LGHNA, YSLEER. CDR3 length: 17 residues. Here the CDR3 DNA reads TGCGCCAGCAGCCAAGATGCTTCTGGGCAAGGCAATCAGCCCCAGCATTTT. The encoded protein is CASSQDASGQGNQPQHF.

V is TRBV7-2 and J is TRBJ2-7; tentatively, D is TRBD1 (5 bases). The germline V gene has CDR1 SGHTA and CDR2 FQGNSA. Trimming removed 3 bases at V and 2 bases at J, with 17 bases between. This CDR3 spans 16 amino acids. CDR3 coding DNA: TGTGCCAGCAGCTTTAGGTCACAGGCGATAACCTACGAGCAGTACTTC. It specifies CASSFRSQAITYEQYF.

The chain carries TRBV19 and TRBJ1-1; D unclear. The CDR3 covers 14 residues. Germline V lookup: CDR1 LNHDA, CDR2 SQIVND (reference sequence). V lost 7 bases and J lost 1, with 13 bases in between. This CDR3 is CASIGLGGNTEAFF. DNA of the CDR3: TGTGCCAGTATCGGGCTGGGTGGGAACACTGAAGCTTTCTTT.

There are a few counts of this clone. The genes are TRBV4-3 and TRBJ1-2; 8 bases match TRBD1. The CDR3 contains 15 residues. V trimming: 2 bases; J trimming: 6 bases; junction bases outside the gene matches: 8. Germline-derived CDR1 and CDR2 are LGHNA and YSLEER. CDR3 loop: CASSQNLDRVNGYTF. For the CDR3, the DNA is TGCGCCAGCAGCCAAAACTTGGACAGGGTAAATGGCTACACCTTC.

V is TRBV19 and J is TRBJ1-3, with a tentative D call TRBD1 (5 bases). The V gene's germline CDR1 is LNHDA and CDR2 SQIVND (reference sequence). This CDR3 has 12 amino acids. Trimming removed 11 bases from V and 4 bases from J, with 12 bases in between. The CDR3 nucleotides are TGTGCCGCCGGAGACAGAGGAAACACCATATATTTT. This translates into CAAGDRGNTIYF.

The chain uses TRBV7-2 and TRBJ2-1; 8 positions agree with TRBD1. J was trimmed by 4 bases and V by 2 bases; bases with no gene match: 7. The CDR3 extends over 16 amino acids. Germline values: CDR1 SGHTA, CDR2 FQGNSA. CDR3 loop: CASSLWGTGDYNEQFF. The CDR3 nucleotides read TGTGCCAGCAGCTTATGGGGGACAGGCGATTACAATGAGCAGTTCTTC.

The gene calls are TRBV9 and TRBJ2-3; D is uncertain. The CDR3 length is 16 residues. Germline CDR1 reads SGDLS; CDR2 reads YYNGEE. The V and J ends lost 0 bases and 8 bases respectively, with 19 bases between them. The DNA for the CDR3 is TGTGCCAGCAGCGTAGCGGTTGTGGGGATGGCAGCTACGCAGTATTTT. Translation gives CASSVAVVGMAATQYF.

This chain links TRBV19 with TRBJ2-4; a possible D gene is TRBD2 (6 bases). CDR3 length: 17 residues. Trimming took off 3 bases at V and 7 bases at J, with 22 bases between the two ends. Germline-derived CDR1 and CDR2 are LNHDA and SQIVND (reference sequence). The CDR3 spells CASSMAFGGGLANIQYF. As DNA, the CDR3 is TGTGCCAGTAGTATGGCATTTGGGGGAGGACTGGCGAACATTCAGTACTTC.

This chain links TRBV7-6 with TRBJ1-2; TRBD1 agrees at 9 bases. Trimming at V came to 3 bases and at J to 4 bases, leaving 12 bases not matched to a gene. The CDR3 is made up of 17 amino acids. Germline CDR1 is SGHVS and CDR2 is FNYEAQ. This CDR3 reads CASSLKPTGGLGYGYTF. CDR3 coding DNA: TGTGCCAGCAGCTTGAAACCGACAGGGGGTCTAGGCTATGGCTACACCTTC. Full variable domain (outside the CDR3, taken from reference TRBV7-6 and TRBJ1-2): GAGVSQSPRYKVTKRGQDVALRCDPISGHVSLYWYRQALGQGPEFLTYFNYEAQQDKSGLPNDRFSAERPEGSISTLTIQRTEQRDSAMYRCASSLKPTGGLGYGYTFGSGTRLTVV.

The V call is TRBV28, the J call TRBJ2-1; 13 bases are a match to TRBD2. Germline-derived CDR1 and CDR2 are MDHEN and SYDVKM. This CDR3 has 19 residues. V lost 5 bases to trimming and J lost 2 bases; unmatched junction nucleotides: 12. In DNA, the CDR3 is TGTGCCAGCAGTGGACTATTGCCGGGGACTAGCGGGGCCTACAATGAGCAGTTCTTC. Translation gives CASSGLLPGTSGAYNEQFF.

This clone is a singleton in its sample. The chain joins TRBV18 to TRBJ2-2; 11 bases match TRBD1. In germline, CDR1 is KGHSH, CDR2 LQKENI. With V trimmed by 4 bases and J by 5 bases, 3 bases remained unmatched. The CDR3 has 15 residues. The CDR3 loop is CASSRGQGATGELFF. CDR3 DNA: TGTGCCAGCTCACGCGGACAGGGGGCGACCGGGGAGCTGTTTTTT.

The CDR3 is CASSWAAGELFF. In DNA, the CDR3 is TGTGCCAGCAGCTGGGCCGCCGGGGAGCTGTTTTTT. The chain has TRBV5-4 and TRBJ2-2, with D unclear. Trimming took 3 bases from V and 6 from J, leaving 6 bases between them. This CDR3 has 12 amino acids. Germline loops: CDR1 SGHNT, CDR2 YYREEE (reference sequence).

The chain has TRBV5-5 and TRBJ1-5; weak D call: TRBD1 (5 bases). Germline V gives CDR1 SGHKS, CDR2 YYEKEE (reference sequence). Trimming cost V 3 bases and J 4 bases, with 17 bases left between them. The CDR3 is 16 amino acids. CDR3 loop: CASSWTGDARNQPQHF. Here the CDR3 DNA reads TGTGCCAGCAGCTGGACCGGGGACGCGAGGAATCAGCCCCAGCATTTT. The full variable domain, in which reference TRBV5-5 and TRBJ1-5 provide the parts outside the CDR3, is DAGVTQSPTHLIKTRGQQVTLRCSPISGHKSVSWYQQVLGQGPQFIFQYYEKEERGRGNFPDRFSARQFPNYSSELNVNALLLGDSALYLCASSWTGDARNQPQHFGDGTRLSIL.

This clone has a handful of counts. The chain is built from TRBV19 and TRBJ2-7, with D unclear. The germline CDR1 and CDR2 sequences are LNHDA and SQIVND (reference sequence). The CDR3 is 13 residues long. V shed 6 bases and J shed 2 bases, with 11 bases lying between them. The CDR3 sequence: CASSPWGAYEQYF. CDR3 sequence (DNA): TGTGCCAGTAGCCCGTGGGGTGCCTACGAGCAGTACTTC. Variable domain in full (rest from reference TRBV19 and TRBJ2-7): DGGITQSPKYLFRKEGQNVTLSCEQNLNHDAMYWYRQDPGQGLRLIYYSQIVNDFQKGDIAEGYSVSREKKESFPLTVTSAQKNPTAFYLCASSPWGAYEQYFGPGTRLTVT.

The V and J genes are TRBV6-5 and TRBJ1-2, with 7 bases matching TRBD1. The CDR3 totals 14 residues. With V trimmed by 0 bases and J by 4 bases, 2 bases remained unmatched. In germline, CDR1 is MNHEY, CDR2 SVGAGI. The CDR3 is CASSYSTGVYGYTF. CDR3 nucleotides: TGTGCCAGCAGTTACTCTACAGGGGTCTATGGCTACACCTTC.

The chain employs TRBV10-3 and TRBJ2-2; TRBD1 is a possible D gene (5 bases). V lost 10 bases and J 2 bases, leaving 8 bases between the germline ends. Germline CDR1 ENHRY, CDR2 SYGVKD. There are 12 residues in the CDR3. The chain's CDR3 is CASQGNTGELFF. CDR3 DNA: TGTGCCAGTCAGGGAAACACCGGGGAGCTGTTTTTT.

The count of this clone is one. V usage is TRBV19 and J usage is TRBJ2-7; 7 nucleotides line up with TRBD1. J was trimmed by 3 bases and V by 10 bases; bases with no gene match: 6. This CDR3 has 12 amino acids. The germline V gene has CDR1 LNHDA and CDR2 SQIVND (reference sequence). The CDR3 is CATSTGYYEQYF. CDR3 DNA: TGTGCCACCTCGACAGGGTACTACGAGCAGTACTTC.